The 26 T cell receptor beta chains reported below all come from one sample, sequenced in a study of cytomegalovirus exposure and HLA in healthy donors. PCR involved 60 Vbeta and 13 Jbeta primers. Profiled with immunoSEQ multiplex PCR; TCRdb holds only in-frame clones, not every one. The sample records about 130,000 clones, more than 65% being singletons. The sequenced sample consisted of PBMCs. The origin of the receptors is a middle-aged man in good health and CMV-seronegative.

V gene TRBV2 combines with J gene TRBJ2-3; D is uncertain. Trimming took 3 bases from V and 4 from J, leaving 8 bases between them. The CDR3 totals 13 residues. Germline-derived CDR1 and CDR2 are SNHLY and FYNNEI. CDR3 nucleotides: TGTGCCAGCAGTGACCGGTCCGCAGATACGCAGTATTTT. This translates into CASSDRSADTQYF.

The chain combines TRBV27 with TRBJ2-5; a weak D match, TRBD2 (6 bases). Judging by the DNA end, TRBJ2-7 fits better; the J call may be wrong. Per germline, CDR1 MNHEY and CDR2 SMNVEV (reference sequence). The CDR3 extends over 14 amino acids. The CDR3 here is CASSTPGERAEQYF. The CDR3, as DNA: TGTGCCAGCAGTACGCCGGGAGAGAGGGCCGAGCAGTACTTC.

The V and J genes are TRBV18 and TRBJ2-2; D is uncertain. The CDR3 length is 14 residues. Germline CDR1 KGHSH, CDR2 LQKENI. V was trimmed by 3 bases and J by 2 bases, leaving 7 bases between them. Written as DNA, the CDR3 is TGTGCCAGCTCACCTCTCACAAACACCGGGGAGCTGTTTTTT. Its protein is CASSPLTNTGELFF.

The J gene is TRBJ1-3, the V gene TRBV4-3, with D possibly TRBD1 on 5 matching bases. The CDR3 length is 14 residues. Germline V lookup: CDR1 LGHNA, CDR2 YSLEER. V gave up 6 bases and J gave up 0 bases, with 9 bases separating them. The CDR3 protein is CASRDTGSGNTIYF. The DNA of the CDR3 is TGCGCCAGCAGGGACACGGGCTCTGGAAACACCATATATTTT.

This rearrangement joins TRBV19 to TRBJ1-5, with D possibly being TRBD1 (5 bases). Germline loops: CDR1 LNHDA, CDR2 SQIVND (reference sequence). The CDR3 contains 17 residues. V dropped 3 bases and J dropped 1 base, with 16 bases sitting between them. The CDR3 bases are TGTGCCAGTAGTATTACTTCTGGCAGACAGAGCAATCAGCCCCAGCATTTT. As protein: CASSITSGRQSNQPQHF.

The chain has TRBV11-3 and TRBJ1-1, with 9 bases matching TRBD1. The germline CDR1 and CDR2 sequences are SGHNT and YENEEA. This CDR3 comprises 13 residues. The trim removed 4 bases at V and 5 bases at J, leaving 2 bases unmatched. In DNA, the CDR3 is TGTGCCAGCAGCTCGGGACAGGGTACTGAAGCTTTCTTT. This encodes CASSSGQGTEAFF.

CDR3 in amino acids: CASSPGGGVRAFF. CDR3 sequence (DNA): TGTGCCAGCTCACCAGGGGGGGGCGTTAGGGCTTTCTTT. The V and J genes are TRBV18 and TRBJ1-1; D might be TRBD1 (6 bases). This CDR3 has 13 amino acids. The ends were cut back, 2 bases at V and 11 bases at J, with 15 bases in the middle. CDR1 KGHSH and CDR2 LQKENI come from the germline V gene.

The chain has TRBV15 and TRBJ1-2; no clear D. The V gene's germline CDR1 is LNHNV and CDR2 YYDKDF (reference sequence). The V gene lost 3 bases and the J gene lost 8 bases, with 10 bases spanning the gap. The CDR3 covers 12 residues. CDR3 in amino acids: CATSSSPGGYTF. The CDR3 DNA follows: TGTGCCACCAGCAGTTCGCCGGGGGGCTACACCTTC.

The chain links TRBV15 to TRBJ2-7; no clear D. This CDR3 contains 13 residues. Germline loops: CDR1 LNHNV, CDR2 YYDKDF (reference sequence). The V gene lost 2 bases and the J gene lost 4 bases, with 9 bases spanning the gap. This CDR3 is CATSRYGSYEQYF. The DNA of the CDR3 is TGTGCCACCAGCAGATACGGGTCTTACGAGCAGTACTTC.

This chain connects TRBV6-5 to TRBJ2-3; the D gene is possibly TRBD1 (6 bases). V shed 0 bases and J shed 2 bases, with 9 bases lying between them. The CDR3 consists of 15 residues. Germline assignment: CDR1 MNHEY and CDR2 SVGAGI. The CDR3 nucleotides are TGTGCCAGCAGTTACTCGGGGGCAAACACAGATACGCAGTATTTT. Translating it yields CASSYSGANTDTQYF.

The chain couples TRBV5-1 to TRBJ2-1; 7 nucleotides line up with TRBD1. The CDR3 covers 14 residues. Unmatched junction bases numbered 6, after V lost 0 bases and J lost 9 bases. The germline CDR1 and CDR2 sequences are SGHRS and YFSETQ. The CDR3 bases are TGCGCCAGCAGCTTGGTCCAGGGGGTCACTGAGCAGTTCTTC. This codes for CASSLVQGVTEQFF.

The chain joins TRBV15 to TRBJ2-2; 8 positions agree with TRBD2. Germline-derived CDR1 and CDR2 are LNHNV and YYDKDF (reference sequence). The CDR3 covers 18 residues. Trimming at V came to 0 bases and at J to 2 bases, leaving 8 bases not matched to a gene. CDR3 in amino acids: CATSRDYRRGVNTGELFF. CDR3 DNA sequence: TGTGCCACCAGCAGAGATTATCGGCGGGGGGTTAACACCGGGGAGCTGTTTTTT.

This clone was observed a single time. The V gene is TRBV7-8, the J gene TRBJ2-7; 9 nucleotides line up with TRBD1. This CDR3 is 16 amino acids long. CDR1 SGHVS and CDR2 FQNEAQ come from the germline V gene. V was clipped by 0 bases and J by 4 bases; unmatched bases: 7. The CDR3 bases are TGTGCCAGCAGCTTAGCTCTGCGACAGGGGGGTTACGAGCAGTACTTC. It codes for CASSLALRQGGYEQYF.

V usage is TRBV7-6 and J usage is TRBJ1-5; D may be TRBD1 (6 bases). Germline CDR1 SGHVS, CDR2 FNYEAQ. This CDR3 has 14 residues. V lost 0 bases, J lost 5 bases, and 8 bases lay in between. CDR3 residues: CASSLAAGDQPQHF. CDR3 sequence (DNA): TGTGCCAGCAGCTTAGCGGCAGGGGATCAGCCCCAGCATTTT.

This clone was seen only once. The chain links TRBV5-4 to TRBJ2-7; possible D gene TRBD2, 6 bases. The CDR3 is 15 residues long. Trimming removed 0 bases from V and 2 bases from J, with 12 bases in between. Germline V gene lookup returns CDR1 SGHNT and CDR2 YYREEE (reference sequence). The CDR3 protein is CASSLGTSRAYEQYF. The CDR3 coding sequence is TGTGCCAGCAGCTTGGGAACTAGCAGAGCCTACGAGCAGTACTTC.

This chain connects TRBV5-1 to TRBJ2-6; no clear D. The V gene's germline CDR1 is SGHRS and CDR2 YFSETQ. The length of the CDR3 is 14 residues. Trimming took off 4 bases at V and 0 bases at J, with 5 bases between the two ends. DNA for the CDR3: TGCGCCAGCAGCCCCAGCTCTGGGGCCAACGTCCTGACTTTC. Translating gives CASSPSSGANVLTF.

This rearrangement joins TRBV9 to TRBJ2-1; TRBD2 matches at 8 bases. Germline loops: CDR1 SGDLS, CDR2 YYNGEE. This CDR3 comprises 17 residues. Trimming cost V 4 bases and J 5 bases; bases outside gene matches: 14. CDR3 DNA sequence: TGTGCCAGCAGCCCCAAGAGCAGGCTAGCGGGCAACAATGAGCAGTTCTTC. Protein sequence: CASSPKSRLAGNNEQFF.

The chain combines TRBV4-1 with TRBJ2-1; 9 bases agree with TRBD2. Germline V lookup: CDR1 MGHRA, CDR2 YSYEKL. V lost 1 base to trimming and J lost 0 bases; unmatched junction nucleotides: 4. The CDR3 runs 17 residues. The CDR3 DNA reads TGCGCCAGCAGCCAAGGACTAGCGGTAAGCTCCTACAATGAGCAGTTCTTC. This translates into CASSQGLAVSSYNEQFF.

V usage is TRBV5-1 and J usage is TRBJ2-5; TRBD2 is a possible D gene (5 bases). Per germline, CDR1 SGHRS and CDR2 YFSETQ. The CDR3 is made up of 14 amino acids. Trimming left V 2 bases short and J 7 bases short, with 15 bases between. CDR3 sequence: CASSLQDGKGTQYF. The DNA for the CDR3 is TGCGCCAGCAGCTTACAAGACGGGAAAGGGACCCAGTACTTC.

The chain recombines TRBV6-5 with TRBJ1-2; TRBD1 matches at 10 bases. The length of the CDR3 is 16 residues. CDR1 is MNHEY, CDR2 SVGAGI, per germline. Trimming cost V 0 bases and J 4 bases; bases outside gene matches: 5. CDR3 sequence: CASSYSRTGGGYGYTF. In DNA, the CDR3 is TGTGCCAGCAGTTACTCGCGGACAGGGGGAGGCTATGGCTACACCTTC.

The CDR3 protein is CASSPQTGGYEQYF. The CDR3 DNA sequence: TGTGCCAGCAGCCCCCAGACAGGGGGCTACGAGCAGTACTTC. V is TRBV7-2 and J is TRBJ2-7; 9 bases are shared with TRBD1. In germline, CDR1 is SGHTA, CDR2 FQGNSA. The CDR3 totals 14 residues. The trim removed 5 bases at V and 3 bases at J, leaving 5 bases unmatched.

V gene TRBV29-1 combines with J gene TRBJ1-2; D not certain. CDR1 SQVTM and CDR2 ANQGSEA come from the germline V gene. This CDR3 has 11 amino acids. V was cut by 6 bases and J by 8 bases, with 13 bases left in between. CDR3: CSVLRGGGYTF. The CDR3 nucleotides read TGCAGCGTCCTTCGGGGTGGAGGCTACACCTTC.

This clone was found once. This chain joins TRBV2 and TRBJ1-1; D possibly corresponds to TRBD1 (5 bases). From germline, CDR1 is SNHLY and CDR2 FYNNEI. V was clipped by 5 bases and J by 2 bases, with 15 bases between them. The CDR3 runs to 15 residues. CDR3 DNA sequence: TGTGCCAGCAGTCCGGGGAGGGGAGGTAACACTGAAGCTTTCTTT. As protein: CASSPGRGGNTEAFF.

This CDR3 is CAWSLQGSSGNTIYF. CDR3 in DNA: TGTGCCTGGAGCCTACAGGGAAGCTCTGGAAACACCATATATTTT. The V and J genes are TRBV30 and TRBJ1-3; possible D gene TRBD1, 6 bases. Trimming stripped 3 bases from V and 0 bases from J, with 12 bases between. This CDR3 region has 15 residues. CDR1 and CDR2 from the germline V gene are GTSNPN and SVGIG (reference sequence).

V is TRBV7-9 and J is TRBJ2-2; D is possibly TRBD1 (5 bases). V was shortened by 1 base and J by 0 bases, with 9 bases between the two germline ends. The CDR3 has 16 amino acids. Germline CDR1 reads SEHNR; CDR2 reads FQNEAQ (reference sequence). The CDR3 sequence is CASSLERGSNTGELFF. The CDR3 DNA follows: TGTGCCAGCAGCTTAGAAAGGGGCTCGAACACCGGGGAGCTGTTTTTT.

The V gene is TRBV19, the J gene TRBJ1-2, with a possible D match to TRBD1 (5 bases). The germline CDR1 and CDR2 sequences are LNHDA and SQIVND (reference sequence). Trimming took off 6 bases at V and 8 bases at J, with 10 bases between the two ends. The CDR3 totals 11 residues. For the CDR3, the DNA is TGTGCCAGTAGGCGGACACAAGGCTACACCTTC. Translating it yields CASRRTQGYTF.